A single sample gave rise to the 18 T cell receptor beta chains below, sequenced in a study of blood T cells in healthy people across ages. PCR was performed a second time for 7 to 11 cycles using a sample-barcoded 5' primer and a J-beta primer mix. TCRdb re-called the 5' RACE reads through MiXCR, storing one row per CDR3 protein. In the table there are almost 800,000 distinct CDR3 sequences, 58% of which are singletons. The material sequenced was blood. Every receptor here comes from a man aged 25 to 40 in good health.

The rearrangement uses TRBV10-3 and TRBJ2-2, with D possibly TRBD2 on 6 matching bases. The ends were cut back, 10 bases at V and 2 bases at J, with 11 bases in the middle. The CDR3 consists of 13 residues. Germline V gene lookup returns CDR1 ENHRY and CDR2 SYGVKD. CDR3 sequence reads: CATGTANTGELFF. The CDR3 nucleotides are TGTGCCACGGGGACTGCTAACACCGGGGAGCTGTTTTTT.

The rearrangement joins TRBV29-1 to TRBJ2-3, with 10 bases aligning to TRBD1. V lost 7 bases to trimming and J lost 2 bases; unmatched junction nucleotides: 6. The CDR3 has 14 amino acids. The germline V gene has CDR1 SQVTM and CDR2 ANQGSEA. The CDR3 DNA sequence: TGCAGCGGCGGACAGGGGGAATCCACAGATACGCAGTATTTT. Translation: CSGGQGESTDTQYF.

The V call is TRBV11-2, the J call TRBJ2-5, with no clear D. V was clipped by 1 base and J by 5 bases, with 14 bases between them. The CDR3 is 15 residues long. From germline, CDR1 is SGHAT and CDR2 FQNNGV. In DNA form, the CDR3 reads TGTGCCAGCAGCTTAGTCCACTCTCTGGAGGAGACCCAGTACTTC. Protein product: CASSLVHSLEETQYF.

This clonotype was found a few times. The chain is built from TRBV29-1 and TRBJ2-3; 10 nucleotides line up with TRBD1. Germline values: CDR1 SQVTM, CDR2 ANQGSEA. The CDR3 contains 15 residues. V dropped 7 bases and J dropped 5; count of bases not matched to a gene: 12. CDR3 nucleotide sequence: TGCAGCGCCCGTGGGGGGACAGGGGTTCAAGATACGCAGTATTTT. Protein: CSARGGTGVQDTQYF.

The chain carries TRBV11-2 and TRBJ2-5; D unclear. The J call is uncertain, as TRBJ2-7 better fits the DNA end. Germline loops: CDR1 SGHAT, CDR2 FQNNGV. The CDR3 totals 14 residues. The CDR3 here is CASSISPGEYEQYF. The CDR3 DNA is TGTGCCAGCAGCATCTCCCCAGGAGAGTACGAGCAGTACTTC.

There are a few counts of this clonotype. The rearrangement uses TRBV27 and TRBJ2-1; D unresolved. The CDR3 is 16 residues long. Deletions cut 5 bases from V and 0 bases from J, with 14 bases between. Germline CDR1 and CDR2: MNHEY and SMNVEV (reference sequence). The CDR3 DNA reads TGTGCCAGCAGTCCCACCGGCGGCCGCTCCTACAATGAGCAGTTCTTC. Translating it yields CASSPTGGRSYNEQFF.

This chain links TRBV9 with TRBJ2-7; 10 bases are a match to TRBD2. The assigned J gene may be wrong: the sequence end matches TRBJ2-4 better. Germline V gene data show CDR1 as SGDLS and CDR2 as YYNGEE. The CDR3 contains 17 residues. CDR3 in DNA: TGTGCCAGCAGCGTAGATGGAGGGACTAGCGCTAAAAACATTCAGTACTTC. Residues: CASSVDGGTSAKNIQYF.

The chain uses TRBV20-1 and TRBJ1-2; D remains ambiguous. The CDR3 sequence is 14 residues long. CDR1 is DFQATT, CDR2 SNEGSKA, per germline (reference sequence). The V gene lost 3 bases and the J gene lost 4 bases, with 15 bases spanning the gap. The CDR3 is CSARNLQRGYGYTF. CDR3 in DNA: TGCAGTGCTAGGAACCTACAGAGAGGCTATGGCTACACCTTC.

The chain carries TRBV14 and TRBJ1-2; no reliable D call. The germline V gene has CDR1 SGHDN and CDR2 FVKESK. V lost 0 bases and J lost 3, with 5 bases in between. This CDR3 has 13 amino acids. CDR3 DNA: TGTGCCAGCAGCCAAGAGCGGTACTATGGCTACACCTTC. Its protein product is CASSQERYYGYTF.

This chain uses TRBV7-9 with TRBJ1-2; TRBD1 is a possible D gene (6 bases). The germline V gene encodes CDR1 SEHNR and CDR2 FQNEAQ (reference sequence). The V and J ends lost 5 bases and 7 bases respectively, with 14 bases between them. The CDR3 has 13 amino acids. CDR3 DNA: TGTGCCAGCAGCCCCGAGGGGGTCGGTGGCTACACCTTC. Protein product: CASSPEGVGGYTF.

CDR3 region: CASSLGGTGSYNEQFF. The CDR3 bases are TGTGCCAGCAGCTTGGGAGGGACAGGCTCCTACAATGAGCAGTTCTTC. The J gene is TRBJ2-1, the V gene TRBV7-3; the D gene is possibly TRBD1 (8 bases). The V end lost 3 bases, the J end lost 0 bases, and 12 bases lay between the germline ends. In germline, CDR1 is SGHTA, CDR2 FQGTGA. CDR3 length: 16 residues.

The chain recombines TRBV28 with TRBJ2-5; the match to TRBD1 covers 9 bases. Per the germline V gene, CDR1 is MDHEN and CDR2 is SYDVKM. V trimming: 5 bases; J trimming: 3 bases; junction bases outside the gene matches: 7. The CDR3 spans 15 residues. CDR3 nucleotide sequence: TGTGCCAGCAGTAGGGGGACAGGGCGAAAAGAGACCCAGTACTTC. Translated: CASSRGTGRKETQYF.

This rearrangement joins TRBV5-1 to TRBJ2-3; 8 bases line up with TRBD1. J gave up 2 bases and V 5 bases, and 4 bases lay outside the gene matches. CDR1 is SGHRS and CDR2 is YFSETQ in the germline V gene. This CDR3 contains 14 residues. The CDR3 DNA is TGCGCCAGCAGAAGACAGGGGTTCACAGATACGCAGTATTTT. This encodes CASRRQGFTDTQYF.

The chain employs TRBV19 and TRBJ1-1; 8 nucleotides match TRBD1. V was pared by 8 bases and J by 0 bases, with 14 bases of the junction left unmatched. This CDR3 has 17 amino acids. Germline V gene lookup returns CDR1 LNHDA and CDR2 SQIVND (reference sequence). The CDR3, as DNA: TGTGCCAGTGACCCCGGGACAGGCAAATACTTGAACACTGAAGCTTTCTTT. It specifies CASDPGTGKYLNTEAFF.

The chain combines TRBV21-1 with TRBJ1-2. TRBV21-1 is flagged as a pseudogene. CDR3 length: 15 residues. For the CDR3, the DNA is TGTGCCAGCAGCAAAGCGCCAAGTCCTAACTATGGCTACACCTTC. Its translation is CASSKAPSPNYGYTF.

CDR3 sequence: CASSRSPGLYEQYF. The CDR3 nucleotides read TGTGCCAGCAGCCGCTCGCCAGGGCTGTACGAGCAGTACTTC. This sequence joins TRBV5-8 and TRBJ2-5, with TRBD1 as a possible D gene (5 bases). The DNA matches TRBJ2-7 better at its end, which makes the J call doubtful. Germline values: CDR1 SGHTS, CDR2 YDEGEE. The CDR3 is made up of 14 amino acids.

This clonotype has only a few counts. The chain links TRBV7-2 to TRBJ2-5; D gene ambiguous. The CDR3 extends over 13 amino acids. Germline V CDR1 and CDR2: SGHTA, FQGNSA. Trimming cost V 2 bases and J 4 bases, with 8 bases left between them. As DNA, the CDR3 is TGTGCCAGCAGCTTAAGTGATGCAGAGACCCAGTACTTC. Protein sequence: CASSLSDAETQYF.

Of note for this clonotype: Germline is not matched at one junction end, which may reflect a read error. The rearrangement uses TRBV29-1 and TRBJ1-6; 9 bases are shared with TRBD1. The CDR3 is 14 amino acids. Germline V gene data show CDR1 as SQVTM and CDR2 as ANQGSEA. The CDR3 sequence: CSVGEGQGNSPFHF. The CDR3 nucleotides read TGCAGCGTTGGGGAGGGACAGGGAAATTCACCCTTCCACTTT. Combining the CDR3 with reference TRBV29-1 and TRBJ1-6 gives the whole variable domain SAVISQKPSRDICQRGTSLTIQCQVDSQVTMMFWYRQQPGQSLTLIATANQGSEATYESGFVIDKFPISRPNLTFSTLTVSNMSPEDSSIYLCSVGEGQGNSPFHFGNGTRLTVT.